A selection of T cell receptor beta chains follows, all from one sample in a study of blood T cell repertoires in COVID-19. The data were produced by immunoSEQ multiplex PCR, yet TCRdb's version contains in-frame clones alone and is incomplete. The sample holds some 270,000 clones, 70% to 90% seen once. Sequenced material: PBMCs or T cells enriched from blood (not recorded which). These receptors were collected from a woman between 25 and 40 years old who had recovered from COVID-19. Each CDR3 is given with its conserved first and last residue. The order of the fields is D gene, V gene, CDR3 protein. The D gene is left open where the match is weak.

d_gene: -
v_gene: TRBV30
CDR3aa: CAWSGDSNQPQHF

d_gene: -
v_gene: TRBV6-2/TRBV6-3
CDR3aa: CASSTFRGYYTEAFF

d_gene: -
v_gene: TRBV7-2
CDR3aa: CASVPSAGDSYNEQFF

d_gene: TRBD1
v_gene: TRBV6-1
CDR3aa: CASSASTGIGYNEQFF

d_gene: TRBD2
v_gene: TRBV7-2
CDR3aa: CASSSTGLAGGNEQFF

d_gene: -
v_gene: TRBV18
CDR3aa: CASSPQDQPQHF

d_gene: TRBD1
v_gene: TRBV5-1
CDR3aa: CASSWDRVSEAFF

d_gene: -
v_gene: TRBV9
CDR3aa: CASSAQGGGETQYF

d_gene: -
v_gene: TRBV29-1
CDR3aa: CSSLIMGANEQFF

d_gene: TRBD2
v_gene: TRBV7-2
CDR3aa: CASSSTSVRPYEQYF

d_gene: -
v_gene: TRBV6-5
CDR3aa: CASVGGGGYGYTF

d_gene: TRBD1
v_gene: TRBV19
CDR3aa: CASIPNRGPRRNTEAFF

d_gene: -
v_gene: TRBV24-1
CDR3aa: CATSALTGNNYGYTF

d_gene: -
v_gene: TRBV27
CDR3aa: CASRGAVGDSYNEQFF

d_gene: -
v_gene: TRBV6-5
CDR3aa: CASSGSPRGYGYTF